A selection of T cell receptor beta chains follows, all from one sample in a study of cytomegalovirus exposure and HLA in healthy donors. Profiled with immunoSEQ multiplex PCR; TCRdb holds only in-frame clones, not every one. The data hold 180,000 or so clones, with about 79% observed a single time. The sequenced sample was PBMCs. Receptors originate from a woman between 50 and 59 years old in good health and CMV-seronegative. Each CDR3 is given without its conserved first and last residue. Each record gives: CDR3 length, V gene, J gene, CDR3 protein.

>11|TRBV6-1|TRBJ1-2
ASTPTGEYGYT
>13|TRBV6-4|TRBJ2-1
ASSVEAGAPSEQF
>14|TRBV19|TRBJ1-5
ASSSPYRGSNQPQH
>10|TRBV10-3|TRBJ1-4
AISADRDKLF
>12|TRBV19|TRBJ1-5
ASNIGVTNQPQH
>12|TRBV27|TRBJ2-7
ASRWTGDYYEQY
>12|TRBV25-1|TRBJ1-3
ASVSGLSGNTIY
>15|TRBV11-3|TRBJ2-2
ASSSLNGTGNTGELF
>14|TRBV9|TRBJ1-1
ASSLTGTGVNTEAF
>13|TRBV9|TRBJ2-7
ASSVGTSSTYEQY
>12|TRBV28|TRBJ1-5
AAGGQGSSQPQH
>11|TRBV4-3|TRBJ2-7
ASSLYRGNEQY
>13|TRBV19|TRBJ2-3
ASSLRDRVRSTQY
>15|TRBV7-9|TRBJ2-3
ASSTRTSGTSTDTQY
>11|TRBV29-1|TRBJ1-2
SVQTSTGDGYT
>12|TRBV7-2|TRBJ2-7
ASSLNAGAGEQY
>9|TRBV29-1|TRBJ1-2
SVEGGHGYT
>10|TRBV7-9|TRBJ2-7
ASTPQGYEQY
>15|TRBV7-2|TRBJ2-5
ASSLRLAGGLWETQY
>13|TRBV4-3|TRBJ1-3
ASSQLPGAGNTIY
>12|TRBV6-1|TRBJ1-3
ASNPGGSGNTIY
>13|TRBV6-5|TRBJ1-5
ASSYSWASHQPQH
>11|TRBV19|TRBJ2-1
ASGLTAYNEQF
>12|TRBV15|TRBJ1-1
ATSGRRGETEAF